This note documents a single TCR beta chain sequence. The sample is drawn from a study of blood T cell repertoires in COVID-19. Study-wide background: The origin of the acute and convalescent COVID-19 samples was the United States, Italy and Spain.

The table came from immunoSEQ multiplex PCR; TCRdb's copy has only in-frame clones and leaves some out. The data contain 430,000 or so clones, 85% to 90% of them seen just once; the ten biggest clones take up roughly 0.78%. CDR3 length: 15 amino acids. The ends lost 2 bases at V and 5 bases at J; junction bases unmatched: 8. The germline V gene encodes CDR1 SNHLY and CDR2 FYNNEI. Sequenced sample: peripheral blood. The gene calls are TRBV2 and TRBJ2-5; 7 bases are shared with TRBD1. The TCR was taken from a man aged 18-30 years with COVID-19, enrolled during active disease. CDR3 DNA sequence: TGTGCCAGCAGTGAAACCAGGACAGGTCACGAGACCCAGTACTTC. It translates to CASSETRTGHETQYF.